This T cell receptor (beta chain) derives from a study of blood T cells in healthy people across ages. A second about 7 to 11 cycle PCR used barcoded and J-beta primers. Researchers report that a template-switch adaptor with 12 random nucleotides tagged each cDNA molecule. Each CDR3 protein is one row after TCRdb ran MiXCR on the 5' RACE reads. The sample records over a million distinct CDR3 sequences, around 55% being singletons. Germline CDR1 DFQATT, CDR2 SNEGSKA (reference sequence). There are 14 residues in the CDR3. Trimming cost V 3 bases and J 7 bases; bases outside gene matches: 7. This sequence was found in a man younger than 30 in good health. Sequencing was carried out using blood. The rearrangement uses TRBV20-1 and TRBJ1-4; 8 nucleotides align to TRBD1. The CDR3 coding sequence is TGCAGTGCTAGGGGACAGGAGGTTTCTGAAAAACTGTTTTTT. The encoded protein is CSARGQEVSEKLFF.